The clone carrying this T cell receptor beta chain turned up a few times. The antigen is not known. This specimen comes from a study of response to subunit inactivated influenza vaccine. Overall study results and limits: The authors proposed limited new T cell recruitment per seasonal influenza vaccination.

TCRdb fed the RT-PCR reads into MiXCR, producing one record per CDR3 protein. The top ten clones hold around 9.9% of a sample with about 180,000 distinct CDR3 sequences, about a tenth of them seen once. The CDR3 covers 16 residues. Germline assignment: CDR1 LGHNA and CDR2 YSLEER. V gave up 0 bases and J gave up 7 bases; unmatched junction bases: 6. This clonotype originated in a man over 45 who received an inactivated influenza vaccine. This sample comprised non-naive T cells sorted from PBMCs, obtained on the day of vaccination. The chain links TRBV4-3 to TRBJ2-1, with TRBD2 matching 10 bases. CDR3 loop: CASSQDQLAGANEQFF. In DNA form, the CDR3 reads TGCGCCAGCAGCCAAGACCAGCTAGCGGGAGCGAATGAGCAGTTCTTC.